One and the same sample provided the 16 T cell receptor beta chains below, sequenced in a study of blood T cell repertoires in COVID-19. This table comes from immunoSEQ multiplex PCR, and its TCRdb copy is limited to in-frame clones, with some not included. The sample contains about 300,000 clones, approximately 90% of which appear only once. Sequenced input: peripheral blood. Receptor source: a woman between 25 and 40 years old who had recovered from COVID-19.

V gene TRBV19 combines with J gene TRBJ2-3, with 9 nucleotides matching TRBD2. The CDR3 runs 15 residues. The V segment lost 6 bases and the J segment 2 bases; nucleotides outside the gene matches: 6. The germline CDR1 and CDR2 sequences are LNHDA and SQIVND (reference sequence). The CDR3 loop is CASRKTSGFTDTQYF. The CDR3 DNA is TGTGCCAGTAGAAAGACTAGCGGATTCACAGATACGCAGTATTTT.

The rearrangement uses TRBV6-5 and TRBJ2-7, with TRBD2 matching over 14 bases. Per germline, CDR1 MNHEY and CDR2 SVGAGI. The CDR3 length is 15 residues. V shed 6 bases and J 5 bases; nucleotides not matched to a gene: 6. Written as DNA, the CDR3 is TGTGCCAGCAGCCTTCGGACTAGCGGGGGGAACGAGCAGTACTTC. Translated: CASSLRTSGGNEQYF.

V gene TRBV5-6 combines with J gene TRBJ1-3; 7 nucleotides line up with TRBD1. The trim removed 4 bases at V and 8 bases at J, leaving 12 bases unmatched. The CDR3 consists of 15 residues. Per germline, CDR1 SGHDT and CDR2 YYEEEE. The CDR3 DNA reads TGTGCCAGCAGCCTAGAACAGACAGGGCGAGACACCATATATTTT. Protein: CASSLEQTGRDTIYF.

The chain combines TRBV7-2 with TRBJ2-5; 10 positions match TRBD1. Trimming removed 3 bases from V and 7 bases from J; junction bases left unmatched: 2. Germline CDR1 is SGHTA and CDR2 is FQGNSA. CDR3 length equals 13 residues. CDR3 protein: CASSFGQGGTQYF. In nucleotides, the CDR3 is TGTGCCAGCAGCTTCGGACAGGGGGGGACCCAGTACTTC.

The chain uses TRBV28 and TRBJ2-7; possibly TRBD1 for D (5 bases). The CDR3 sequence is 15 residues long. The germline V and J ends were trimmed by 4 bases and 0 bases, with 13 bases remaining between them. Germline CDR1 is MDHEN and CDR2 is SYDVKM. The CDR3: CASSSLTVFSYEQYF. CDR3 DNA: TGTGCCAGCAGTTCTTTGACAGTTTTCTCCTACGAGCAGTACTTC. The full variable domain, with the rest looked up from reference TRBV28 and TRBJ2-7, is DVKVTQSSRYLVKRTGEKVFLECVQDMDHENMFWYRQDPGLGLRLIYFSYDVKMKEKGDIPEGYSVSREKKERFSLILESASTNQTSMYLCASSSLTVFSYEQYFGPGTRLTVT.

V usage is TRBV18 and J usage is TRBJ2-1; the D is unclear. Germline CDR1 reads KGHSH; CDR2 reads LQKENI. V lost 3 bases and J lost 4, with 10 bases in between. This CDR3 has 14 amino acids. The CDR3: CASSPAQTYNEQFF. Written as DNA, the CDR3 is TGTGCCAGCTCACCGGCTCAGACTTACAATGAGCAGTTCTTC.

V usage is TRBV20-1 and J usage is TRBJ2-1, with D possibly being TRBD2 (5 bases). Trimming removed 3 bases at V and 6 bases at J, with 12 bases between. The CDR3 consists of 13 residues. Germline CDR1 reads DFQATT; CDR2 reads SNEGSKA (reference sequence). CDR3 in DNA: TGCAGTGCTAGTCCGGGATCTTTCAATGAGCAGTTCTTC. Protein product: CSASPGSFNEQFF.

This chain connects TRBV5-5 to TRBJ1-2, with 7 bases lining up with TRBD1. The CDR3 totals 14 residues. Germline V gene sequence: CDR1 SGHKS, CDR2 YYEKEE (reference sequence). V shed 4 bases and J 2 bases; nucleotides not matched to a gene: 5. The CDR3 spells CASSAGQENYGYTF. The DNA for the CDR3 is TGTGCCAGCAGCGCAGGACAGGAGAACTATGGCTACACCTTC.

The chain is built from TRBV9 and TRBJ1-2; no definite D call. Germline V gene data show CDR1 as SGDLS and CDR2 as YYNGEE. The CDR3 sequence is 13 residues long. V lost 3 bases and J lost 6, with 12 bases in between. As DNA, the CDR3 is TGTGCCAGCAGCGGTAGCGATTACGATGGCTACACCTTC. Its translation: CASSGSDYDGYTF. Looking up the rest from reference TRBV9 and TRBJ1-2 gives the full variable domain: DSGVTQTPKHLITATGQRVTLRCSPRSGDLSVYWYQQSLDQGLQFLIQYYNGEERAKGNILERFSAQQFPDLHSELNLSSLELGDSALYFCASSGSDYDGYTFGSGTRLTVV.

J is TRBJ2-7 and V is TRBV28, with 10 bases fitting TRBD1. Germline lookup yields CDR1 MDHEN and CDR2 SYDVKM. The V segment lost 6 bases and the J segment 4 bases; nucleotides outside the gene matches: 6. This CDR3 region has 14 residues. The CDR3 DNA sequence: TGTGCCAGCAGGAGACAGGGGGCGGGTTACGAGCAGTACTTC. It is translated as CASRRQGAGYEQYF.

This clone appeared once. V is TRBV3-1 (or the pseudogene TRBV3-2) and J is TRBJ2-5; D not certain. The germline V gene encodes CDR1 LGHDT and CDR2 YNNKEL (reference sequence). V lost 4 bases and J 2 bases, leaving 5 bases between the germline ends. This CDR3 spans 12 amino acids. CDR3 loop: CASSPTQETQYF. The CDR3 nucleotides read TGTGCCAGCAGCCCCACACAAGAGACCCAGTACTTC.

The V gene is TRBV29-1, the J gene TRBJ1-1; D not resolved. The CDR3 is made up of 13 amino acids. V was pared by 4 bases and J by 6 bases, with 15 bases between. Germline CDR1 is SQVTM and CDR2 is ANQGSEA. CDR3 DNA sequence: TGCAGCGTTGCTAGCCAGTTCAATGCTGAAGCTTTCTTT. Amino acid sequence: CSVASQFNAEAFF.

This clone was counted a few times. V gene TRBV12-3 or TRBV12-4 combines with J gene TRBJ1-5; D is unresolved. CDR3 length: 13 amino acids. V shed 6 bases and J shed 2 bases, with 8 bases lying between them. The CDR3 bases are TGTGCCAGCAGCGCGAGTGGCAATCAGCCCCAGCATTTT. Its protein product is CASSASGNQPQHF.

CDR3: CAGSSGANVLTF. CDR3 DNA sequence: TGTGCCGGGAGCTCTGGGGCCAACGTCCTGACTTTC. This chain uses TRBV28 with TRBJ2-6; tentatively, D is TRBD2 (5 bases). This CDR3 comprises 12 residues. Germline loops: CDR1 MDHEN, CDR2 SYDVKM. The V and J ends lost 11 bases and 0 bases respectively, with 5 bases between them.

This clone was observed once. The CDR3 is CASSPDRSYGYTF. The CDR3 DNA sequence: TGTGCCAGCAGTCCGGACAGGAGCTATGGCTACACCTTC. This chain uses TRBV27 with TRBJ1-2; 7 bases agree with TRBD1. This CDR3 has 13 residues. Germline assignment: CDR1 MNHEY and CDR2 SMNVEV (reference sequence). The ends lost 5 bases at V and 4 bases at J; junction bases unmatched: 4.

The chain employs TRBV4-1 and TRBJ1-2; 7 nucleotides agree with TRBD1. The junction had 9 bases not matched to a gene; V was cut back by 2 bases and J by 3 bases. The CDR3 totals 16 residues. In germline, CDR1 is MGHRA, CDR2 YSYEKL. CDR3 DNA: TGCGCCAGCAGCCAAAAAGGGAATCAGGGGGACTATGGCTACACCTTC. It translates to CASSQKGNQGDYGYTF.